The 2 T cell receptor beta chains below come from one sample, sequenced in a study of cytomegalovirus exposure and HLA in healthy donors. The PCR ran on 60 Vbeta and 13 Jbeta primers. The data were produced by immunoSEQ multiplex PCR, yet TCRdb's version contains in-frame clones alone and is incomplete. The table records approximately 140,000 clones, 80% of them present only once. The sequencing input was PBMCs. Receptors originate from a male donor in good health and CMV-seronegative.

This clone appeared once. The chain recombines TRBV13 with TRBJ2-1; 8 bases are a match to TRBD1. The V segment lost 2 bases and the J segment 15 bases; nucleotides outside the gene matches: 9. This CDR3 spans 13 amino acids. CDR1 and CDR2 (germline): PRHDT, FYEKMQ (reference sequence). The CDR3 loop reads CASSLKLRDRLFF. The CDR3 DNA reads TGTGCCAGCAGCTTAAAACTAAGGGACAGGTTGTTCTTC.

This chain connects TRBV6-1 to TRBJ1-1; D perhaps matches TRBD1 (6 bases). Germline V gene data show CDR1 as MNHNS and CDR2 as SASEGT. This CDR3 contains 13 residues. V lost 2 bases to trimming and J lost 11 bases, with 15 bases between them. This chain's CDR3 is CASSETGFQEAFF. In nucleotides, the CDR3 is TGTGCCAGCAGTGAAACAGGGTTTCAGGAGGCTTTCTTT.